This T cell receptor beta chain originates from a study of T cells after yellow fever vaccination. This clonotype was counted a few times. Its target is unknown. Findings and limits, study-wide: The booster response re-showed most primary clones: roughly 97% CD4, about 89% CD8. Weaker, the secondary response had a peak occurring faster, on day 5 versus 15.

The CDR3 consists of 15 residues. CDR1 is MDHEN and CDR2 is SYDVKM in the germline V gene. V lost 6 bases, J lost 1 base, and 4 bases stayed unmatched. Researchers made TCR cDNA using 5'RACE template switching, and this step added a universal primer site and UMIs. TCRdb recomputed calls from the 5' RACE reads with MiXCR, one row per CDR3 protein. The table records approximately 120,000 distinct CDR3 sequences, nearly 15% of them present only once. The sequence derives from a man aged 18 to 35 who received the YFV17D yellow fever vaccine. The sample in question was CD8+ T cells sorted from PBMCs, obtained 5 days after the yellow fever booster vaccination. This sequence joins TRBV28 and TRBJ2-2; TRBD1 matches 8 bases. The CDR3 nucleotides read TGTGCCAGCAGGCCTGACAGGGGGAACACCGGGGAGCTGTTTTTT. This encodes CASRPDRGNTGELFF. Full variable domain (outside the CDR3, taken from reference TRBV28 and TRBJ2-2): DVKVTQSSRYLVKRTGEKVFLECVQDMDHENMFWYRQDPGLGLRLIYFSYDVKMKEKGDIPEGYSVSREKKERFSLILESASTNQTSMYLCASRPDRGNTGELFFGEGSRLTVL.